This TCR beta chain was sequenced for a study of identical twins. At least ten counts were recorded for this clonotype. V lost 6 bases to trimming and J lost 5 bases, with 4 bases between them. This CDR3 spans 11 amino acids. Germline V lookup: CDR1 SNHLY, CDR2 FYNNEI. TCRdb redid the calling of the 5' RACE reads with MiXCR, one entry per CDR3 protein. The data contain roughly 630,000 distinct CDR3 sequences, just over 7% of them singletons. The sample was also reused in another study, on yellow fever vaccine responses in identical twins.

The V gene is TRBV2, the J gene TRBJ2-2; D not certain. The TCR was taken from a woman in her late teens or twenties in good health. Sequenced material: PBMCs. DNA of the CDR3: TGTGCCAGCAGGGAGACCGGGGAGCTGTTTTTT. Its protein is CASRETGELFF.